Following are 15 T cell receptor beta chains from one sample sequenced in a study of T cell responses to AZD1222 COVID-19 vaccine. Some clones are missing from TCRdb's copy, which holds only in-frame ones; the method was immunoSEQ multiplex PCR. The sample includes about 130,000 clones, approximately 92% of them seen just once. The source was peripheral blood, collected 28 days after the second AZD1222 dose. Receptor source: an adult who received the AZD1222 COVID-19 vaccine.

This sequence joins TRBV7-2 and TRBJ2-7, with 13 bases fitting TRBD2. V lost 5 bases and J lost 10; bases outside the gene matches: 5. The germline gives CDR1 SGHTA, CDR2 FQGNSA. The CDR3 has 13 amino acids. The DNA for the CDR3 is TGTGCCAGCAGCCAAACTAGCGGGGGGGCCCAGTACTTC. Translated, it gives CASSQTSGGAQYF.

V is TRBV30 and J is TRBJ1-2, with TRBD1 identical over 8 bases. This CDR3 is 13 amino acids long. Unmatched junction bases numbered 9, after V lost 8 bases and J lost 4 bases. CDR1 GTSNPN and CDR2 SVGIG come from the germline V gene (reference sequence). The DNA of the CDR3 is TGTGCCCTAGGTTCAGGGGGCTTCTATGGCTACACCTTC. It encodes CALGSGGFYGYTF.

V gene TRBV19 combines with J gene TRBJ1-2; 8 bases map to TRBD1. The CDR3 is 12 amino acids. The trim removed 7 bases at V and 6 bases at J, leaving 4 bases unmatched. CDR1 LNHDA and CDR2 SQIVND come from the germline V gene (reference sequence). In DNA, the CDR3 is TGTGCCAGTAACGACAGGGGCCATGGCTACACCTTC. Encoded protein: CASNDRGHGYTF.

This clone was seen a single time. This sequence joins TRBV6-2 or TRBV6-3 and TRBJ2-2; the D gene is possibly TRBD2 (6 bases). CDR3 length: 15 amino acids. V was trimmed by 2 bases and J by 0 bases, leaving 7 bases between them. CDR1 is MNHEY and CDR2 is SVGEGT in the germline V gene. CDR3 nucleotides: TGTGCCAGCAGTTACGTAGCGGCGAACACCGGGGAGCTGTTTTTT. It translates to CASSYVAANTGELFF.

The chain couples TRBV14 to TRBJ1-2, with 9 bases identical to TRBD1. The length of the CDR3 is 16 residues. V was clipped by 1 base and J by 5 bases; unmatched bases: 8. CDR1 and CDR2 from the germline V gene are SGHDN and FVKESK. DNA of the CDR3: TGTGCCAGCAGCCAAGTTCCCGTGACAGGGGGATATGGCTACACCTTC. Translation: CASSQVPVTGGYGYTF.

The J gene is TRBJ2-7, the V gene TRBV6-5; 7 bases are a match to TRBD1. The V segment lost 8 bases and the J segment 2 bases; nucleotides outside the gene matches: 3. Germline loops: CDR1 MNHEY, CDR2 SVGAGI. This CDR3 contains 12 residues. CDR3 in DNA: TGTGCCAGCTCCGGGACAGCCTACGAGCAGTACTTC. This codes for CASSGTAYEQYF.

V gene TRBV6-2 or TRBV6-3 combines with J gene TRBJ1-1; tentative D call: TRBD1 (5 bases). The CDR3 contains 14 residues. Between the trimmed V and J ends, which lost 2 bases and 7 bases, there was a span of 14 bases. Germline CDR1 MNHEY, CDR2 SVGEGT. This CDR3 is CASSYGGPTYEAFF. CDR3 coding DNA: TGTGCCAGCAGTTACGGGGGTCCGACATATGAAGCTTTCTTT.

V is TRBV5-1 and J is TRBJ1-6, with 8 bases aligning to TRBD1. The CDR3 contains 14 residues. The germline V gene encodes CDR1 SGHRS and CDR2 YFSETQ. J gave up 7 bases and V 4 bases, and 4 bases lay outside the gene matches. CDR3 loop: CASSQGALNSPLHF. CDR3 bases: TGCGCCAGCAGCCAGGGGGCCTTAAATTCACCCCTCCACTTT.

This clone was seen at least ten times. The chain carries TRBV5-6 and TRBJ1-2, with D hard to call. CDR3 length: 12 residues. The V and J ends lost 1 base and 5 bases respectively, with 6 bases between them. CDR1 is SGHDT and CDR2 is YYEEEE in the germline V gene. The CDR3 region is CASSLWGYGYTF. The CDR3 DNA is TGTGCCAGCAGCTTGTGGGGATATGGCTACACCTTC.

The chain uses TRBV6-5 and TRBJ2-2; no clear D gene. CDR3 length: 14 residues. The V and J ends lost 10 bases and 6 bases respectively, with 18 bases between them. Germline V gives CDR1 MNHEY, CDR2 SVGAGI. CDR3: CATQETQKAGELFF. The CDR3 DNA reads as TGTGCCACCCAGGAGACCCAAAAGGCCGGGGAGCTGTTTTTT.

The chain joins TRBV3-1 (or the pseudogene TRBV3-2) to TRBJ1-1, with D maybe TRBD1 (5 bases). The CDR3 sequence is 14 residues long. Between the trimmed V and J ends, which lost 5 bases and 2 bases, there was a span of 12 bases. Germline CDR1 LGHDT, CDR2 YNNKEL (reference sequence). Here the CDR3 reads CASSSGTFNTEAFF. The CDR3 nucleotides read TGTGCCAGCAGCTCCGGGACGTTCAACACTGAAGCTTTCTTT.

The rearrangement uses TRBV15 and TRBJ2-7; tentative D call: TRBD1 (6 bases). The germline gives CDR1 LNHNV, CDR2 YYDKDF (reference sequence). Trimming took 3 bases from V and 3 from J, leaving 15 bases between them. This CDR3 has 15 residues. The CDR3 DNA follows: TGTGCCACCAGCAGTGATAAAACAGGGCACTACGAGCAGTACTTC. Amino acid sequence: CATSSDKTGHYEQYF. The variable domain in full, with the rest retrieved from reference TRBV15 and TRBJ2-7, is DAMVIQNPRYQVTQFGKPVTLSCSQTLNHNVMYWYQQKSSQAPKLLFHYYDKDFNNEADTPDNFQSRRPNTSFCFLDIRSPGLGDTAMYLCATSSDKTGHYEQYFGPGTRLTVT.

CDR3 bases: TGTGCCACCTCCAGGGACAGGCTGGGGTATGGCTACACCTTC. It codes for CATSRDRLGYGYTF. The chain recombines TRBV6-5 with TRBJ1-2; 8 bases match TRBD1. Germline CDR1 is MNHEY and CDR2 is SVGAGI. The V segment lost 10 bases and the J segment 5 bases; nucleotides outside the gene matches: 12. This CDR3 is 14 amino acids long.

This chain connects TRBV24-1 to TRBJ2-1, with D possibly matching TRBD2 (7 bases). CDR3 length: 15 residues. Trimming stripped 4 bases from V and 2 bases from J, with 11 bases between. From germline, CDR1 is KGHDR and CDR2 SFDVKD. The CDR3 region is CATSDKGGAYNEQFF. CDR3 in DNA: TGTGCCACCAGTGACAAAGGGGGGGCCTACAATGAGCAGTTCTTC.

The chain links TRBV4-1 to TRBJ2-7, with TRBD2 matching 8 bases. This CDR3 is built from 17 residues. V lost 4 bases to trimming and J lost 4 bases; unmatched junction nucleotides: 15. Germline values: CDR1 MGHRA, CDR2 YSYEKL. CDR3 DNA: TGCGCCAGCAGCCTCGGGAGGGTTAGCCGGGATCTTTACGAGCAGTACTTC. As protein: CASSLGRVSRDLYEQYF.